This T cell receptor beta chain came from a study of T cell repertoires in cytomegalovirus infection. General observations from the study: It was HLA-C-restricted CMV-specific TCR beta clonotypes that dominated the response ex vivo.

Trimming took off 7 bases at V and 0 bases at J, with 10 bases between the two ends. Germline CDR1 and CDR2: LNHDA and SQIVND (reference sequence). This CDR3 is 14 amino acids long. About this clonotype itself: No antigen is known for it. A much bigger clone sits one base away, suggesting this may be a read error.

A single record per CDR3 protein comes from TCRdb applying MiXCR to the reads. The sample holds hundreds of thousands of distinct CDR3 sequences, 35% seen once. The clonotype originates from a human donor in good health (CMV status not recorded). Some clones in this sample may be carry-over from other donors' samples. V usage is TRBV19 and J usage is TRBJ2-1; no firm D call. Source material: PBMCs. CDR3 loop: CASISASSYNEQFF. The CDR3 DNA is TGTGCCAGTATTAGTGCTAGCTCCTACAATGAGCAGTTCTTC.